Shown below are 25 T cell receptor beta chains from a single sample sequenced in a study of OX40 agonist ivuxolimab in advanced cancers. Libraries were prepared by immunoSEQ multiplex PCR; TCRdb keeps only in-frame clonotypes and omits some of them. The sample yields around 63,000 clones, more than 80% seen once. The sample here was CD4+ or CD8+ T cells sorted from blood, taken in a trial of the OX40 agonist ivuxolimab. The source is an adult with an advanced solid tumor such as melanoma, head and neck, liver or kidney cancer.

The chain recombines TRBV7-2 with TRBJ1-1, with D perhaps TRBD1 (6 bases). V was trimmed by 4 bases and J by 5 bases, leaving 17 bases between them. The CDR3 is made up of 15 amino acids. CDR1 and CDR2 (germline): SGHTA, FQGNSA. The CDR3 bases are TGTGCCAGCAGCTATCAAGGGGGGTTGGGAACTGAAGCTTTCTTT. Translated: CASSYQGGLGTEAFF. The full variable domain, rest sourced from reference TRBV7-2 and TRBJ1-1, is GAGVSQSPSNKVTEKGKDVELRCDPISGHTALYWYRQSLGQGLEFLIYFQGNSAPDKSGLPSDRFSAERTGGSVSTLTIQRTQQEDSAVYLCASSYQGGLGTEAFFGQGTRLTVV.

V usage is TRBV5-1 and J usage is TRBJ1-4, with 9 bases fitting TRBD1. Germline V gene lookup returns CDR1 SGHRS and CDR2 YFSETQ. The CDR3 consists of 14 residues. J lost 8 bases, V lost 4 bases, and 6 bases had no gene match. CDR3 residues: CASSRTGVGEKLFF. Here the CDR3 DNA reads TGCGCCAGCAGCCGGACAGGGGTAGGCGAAAAACTGTTTTTT.

This rearrangement joins TRBV27 to TRBJ2-3, with TRBD1 identical over 9 bases. CDR3 size: 13 residues. CDR1 is MNHEY, CDR2 SMNVEV, per germline (reference sequence). The V and J ends lost 6 bases and 3 bases, in that order; junction bases with no gene match: 1. CDR3 sequence: CASRGTGTDTQYF. The DNA for the CDR3 is TGTGCCAGCAGGGGGACAGGGACAGATACGCAGTATTTT.

This chain uses TRBV5-1 with TRBJ2-7, with TRBD2 matching over 13 bases. After removal of 0 bases from V and 1 base from J, the junction contained 1 base not matched to a gene. The germline V gene encodes CDR1 SGHRS and CDR2 YFSETQ. The length of the CDR3 is 16 residues. In DNA, the CDR3 is TGCGCCAGCAGCTTGGCGACTAGCGGGAGGTCCTACGAGCAGTACTTC. Translating gives CASSLATSGRSYEQYF.

The chain joins TRBV6-5 to TRBJ1-2; the D is unclear. Germline V CDR1 and CDR2: MNHEY, SVGAGI. V was clipped by 4 bases and J by 2 bases, with 17 bases between them. The CDR3 contains 16 residues. CDR3 nucleotide sequence: TGTGCCAGCAGTTCCGTCGCCTTTGTACCGAACTATGGCTACACCTTC. Translation gives CASSSVAFVPNYGYTF.

The gene calls are TRBV7-9 and TRBJ1-1; D remains unclear. The CDR3 is made up of 16 amino acids. Germline CDR1 reads SEHNR; CDR2 reads FQNEAQ (reference sequence). The ends were cut back, 0 bases at V and 3 bases at J, with 14 bases in the middle. The DNA of the CDR3 is TGTGCCAGCAGCTTAGCCCCGGGGTGGGGTGACACTGAAGCTTTCTTT. Protein product: CASSLAPGWGDTEAFF.

The CDR3 DNA follows: TGTGCCAGCAGTCGTCTCATCAGCGCGAACACTGAAGCTTTCTTT. It is translated as CASSRLISANTEAFF. The chain uses TRBV28 and TRBJ1-1; D remains unclear. The CDR3 loop spans 15 amino acids. The V and J ends lost 5 bases and 1 base respectively, with 14 bases between them. Germline V gene sequence: CDR1 MDHEN, CDR2 SYDVKM.

The chain couples TRBV6-5 to TRBJ1-5; maybe TRBD1 (6 bases). With 5 bases removed from V and 6 bases from J, the gap between germline ends came to 8 bases. The CDR3 consists of 12 residues. CDR1 is MNHEY and CDR2 is SVGAGI in the germline V gene. For the CDR3, the DNA is TGTGCCAGCAGTACAGGGCGTCAGCCCCAGCATTTT. It yields the protein CASSTGRQPQHF.

V is TRBV2 and J is TRBJ2-7; D unclear. The V gene's germline CDR1 is SNHLY and CDR2 FYNNEI. The CDR3 is made up of 11 amino acids. Trimming shortened V by 6 bases and J by 1 base, and 4 bases separated the two germline ends. The CDR3 bases are TGTGCCAGCAGACAGTCCTACGAGCAGTACTTC. Its translation is CASRQSYEQYF.

The V and J genes are TRBV6-1 and TRBJ2-3, with D perhaps matching TRBD1 (6 bases). V was cut by 5 bases and J by 0 bases, with 12 bases left in between. CDR1 is MNHNS, CDR2 SASEGT, per germline. The CDR3 consists of 15 residues. The CDR3 here is CASSNRDLSTDTQYF. CDR3 in DNA: TGTGCCAGCAGTAACAGGGACCTAAGCACAGATACGCAGTATTTT.

This chain links TRBV5-1 with TRBJ2-5; 9 bases are shared with TRBD2. Germline CDR1 is SGHRS and CDR2 is YFSETQ. J gave up 3 bases and V 2 bases, and 11 bases lay outside the gene matches. This CDR3 comprises 17 residues. CDR3 DNA sequence: TGCGCCAGCAGCTTCGCCTCAGGACAGCGGGGGGAAGAGACCCAGTACTTC. Translating gives CASSFASGQRGEETQYF.

The chain employs TRBV27 and TRBJ2-3; maybe TRBD1 (6 bases). This CDR3 is built from 14 residues. V gave up 5 bases and J gave up 4 bases, with 13 bases separating them. Germline V gene lookup returns CDR1 MNHEY and CDR2 SMNVEV (reference sequence). In nucleotides, the CDR3 is TGTGCCAGCAGTCAGGGAAGGACAGCAGATACGCAGTATTTT. This codes for CASSQGRTADTQYF.

The gene calls are TRBV5-6 and TRBJ2-1, with TRBD1 matching 7 bases. The V gene end was trimmed by 7 bases and the J gene end by 5 bases; junction bases not matched to a gene: 9. The CDR3 contains 14 residues. Germline V gene sequence: CDR1 SGHDT, CDR2 YYEEEE. CDR3 coding DNA: TGTGCCAGCCGACAGGGCGGTCCAAACAATGAGCAGTTCTTC. Amino acids: CASRQGGPNNEQFF. The complete variable domain, with remaining parts taken from reference TRBV5-6 and TRBJ2-1, reads DAGVTQSPTHLIKTRGQQVTLRCSPKSGHDTVSWYQQALGQGPQFIFQYYEEEERQRGNFPDRFSGHQFPNYSSELNVNALLLGDSALYLCASRQGGPNNEQFFGPGTRLTVL.

The chain uses TRBV7-2 and TRBJ1-4, with 8 bases aligning to TRBD1. CDR3 length: 16 amino acids. V shed 1 base, J shed 10 bases, and the junction held 11 bases outside the gene matches. Germline V gives CDR1 SGHTA, CDR2 FQGNSA. This CDR3 reads CASSLEGETGDLKLFF. The CDR3, as DNA: TGTGCCAGCAGCTTAGAGGGGGAGACAGGGGACTTAAAACTGTTTTTT.

This clone was observed once. The chain uses TRBV7-2 and TRBJ1-2; possible D gene TRBD1, 6 bases. This CDR3 region has 14 residues. CDR1 and CDR2 from the germline V gene are SGHTA and FQGNSA. Trimming shortened V by 8 bases and J by 4 bases, and 17 bases separated the two germline ends. CDR3 loop: CASLREQGIYGYTF. The CDR3 region has the DNA TGTGCCAGCCTAAGAGAGCAGGGGATCTATGGCTACACCTTC. The complete variable domain, with remaining parts taken from reference TRBV7-2 and TRBJ1-2, reads GAGVSQSPSNKVTEKGKDVELRCDPISGHTALYWYRQSLGQGLEFLIYFQGNSAPDKSGLPSDRFSAERTGGSVSTLTIQRTQQEDSAVYLCASLREQGIYGYTFGSGTRLTVV.

The chain recombines TRBV4-1 with TRBJ2-2, with 13 bases lining up with TRBD2. The germline CDR1 and CDR2 sequences are MGHRA and YSYEKL. The CDR3 has 16 amino acids. With 4 bases clipped from V and 6 bases from J, the junction kept 5 bases outside the gene matches. DNA for the CDR3: TGCGCCAGCAGCCTCAGACTAGCGGGGGGATCCGGGGAGCTGTTTTTT. Its protein is CASSLRLAGGSGELFF.

This clone was detected only a few times. CDR3 sequence reads: CAIKRISSYEQYF. The CDR3 DNA reads TGTGCCATCAAGCGGATCTCGTCCTACGAGCAGTACTTC. The chain employs TRBV2 and TRBJ2-7, with D possibly TRBD2 on 5 matching bases. The CDR3 sequence is 13 residues long. Germline CDR1 reads SNHLY; CDR2 reads FYNNEI. Trimming took off 10 bases at V and 1 base at J, with 14 bases between the two ends.

The rearrangement uses TRBV5-1 and TRBJ2-1, with TRBD1 identical over 9 bases. V shed 0 bases, J shed 3 bases, and the junction held 4 bases outside the gene matches. Germline V lookup: CDR1 SGHRS, CDR2 YFSETQ. The CDR3 has 16 amino acids. The CDR3 nucleotides are TGCGCCAGCAGCTTGGCCGGGACAGGGATCTACAATGAGCAGTTCTTC. It translates to CASSLAGTGIYNEQFF.

V gene TRBV4-1 combines with J gene TRBJ2-1; D is ambiguous. Trimming pared 4 bases from V and 6 bases from J, leaving 19 bases between. The germline V gene encodes CDR1 MGHRA and CDR2 YSYEKL. The CDR3 spans 16 residues. The CDR3 nucleotides read TGCGCCAGCAGCCCAAGCCTCCGCGGAGCCCTCAATGAGCAGTTCTTC. Translating it yields CASSPSLRGALNEQFF.

This rearrangement joins TRBV5-5 to TRBJ1-6; tentatively, D is TRBD1 (5 bases). There are 13 residues in the CDR3. CDR1 is SGHKS, CDR2 YYEKEE, per germline (reference sequence). V was trimmed by 1 base and J by 7 bases, leaving 6 bases between them. The DNA for the CDR3 is TGTGCCAGCAGCTTGCAGGGAAATTCACCCCTCCACTTT. Translated, it gives CASSLQGNSPLHF.

This chain connects TRBV28 to TRBJ2-1, with D perhaps TRBD2 (7 bases). The germline V and J ends were trimmed by 1 base and 2 bases, with 12 bases remaining between them. There are 16 residues in the CDR3. Germline V gene lookup returns CDR1 MDHEN and CDR2 SYDVKM. This CDR3 is CASSLLGGGTYNEQFF. The CDR3, as DNA: TGTGCCAGCAGTTTATTAGGGGGGGGGACCTACAATGAGCAGTTCTTC.

The J gene is TRBJ2-1, the V gene TRBV7-6; D perhaps matches TRBD1 (7 bases). The length of the CDR3 is 16 residues. V was clipped by 5 bases and J by 4 bases, with 18 bases between them. Germline-derived CDR1 and CDR2 are SGHVS and FNYEAQ. CDR3 sequence reads: CASSRAGQSSYNEQFF. The CDR3 DNA follows: TGTGCCAGCAGCCGGGCGGGACAGTCTTCTTACAATGAGCAGTTCTTC.

V and J are TRBV7-9 and TRBJ2-2; a possible D gene is TRBD2 (6 bases). The germline V gene has CDR1 SEHNR and CDR2 FQNEAQ (reference sequence). CDR3 length: 13 amino acids. Trimming left V 8 bases short and J 4 bases short, with 11 bases between. CDR3 nucleotides: TGTGCCAGCGGGGGGTCGGCCACCGGGGAGCTGTTTTTT. This encodes CASGGSATGELFF.

This sequence joins TRBV5-4 and TRBJ2-1; D may be TRBD1 (5 bases). Germline V gives CDR1 SGHNT, CDR2 YYREEE (reference sequence). This CDR3 is 12 amino acids long. The V and J ends lost 3 bases and 6 bases respectively, with 7 bases between them. This chain's CDR3 is CASSYDSNEQFF. The CDR3 region has the DNA TGTGCCAGCAGCTACGACAGCAATGAGCAGTTCTTC.

This chain links TRBV11-2 with TRBJ2-7; D is undetermined. Germline V gives CDR1 SGHAT, CDR2 FQNNGV. V lost 3 bases to trimming and J lost 0 bases, with 12 bases between them. The CDR3 is 15 residues long. The CDR3 coding sequence is TGTGCCAGCAGCTTCCGGACCCCGTACTCCTACGAGCAGTACTTC. Translation gives CASSFRTPYSYEQYF.